This TCR beta chain came from a study of blood T cell repertoires in COVID-19. Study context: The origin of the acute and convalescent COVID-19 samples was the United States, Italy and Spain. T cells, B-cell-depleted T cells, or PBMCs provided the cDNA or gDNA that served as material.

Original processing notes: For nucleated cells, counts were estimated from reference gene primer amplification. The repertoire was sequenced with immunoSEQ multiplex PCR; TCRdb's copy has only in-frame clones and lacks some. V, J and clone size are taken as reported in that table, and D and trimming were inferred from the DNA itself. Among around 100,000 clones listed, 80% to 95% were seen once. The receptor was isolated from a woman aged 45-60 years with COVID-19, enrolled during active disease. The sequenced sample was peripheral blood.

CDR3 nucleotides: TGCGCCAGCAGCTCCCCGGGACAGTCTTCCGGGGAGCTGTTTTTT. Protein sequence: CASSSPGQSSGELFF. The gene calls are TRBV5-1 and TRBJ2-2, with TRBD1 identical over 7 bases. The CDR3 consists of 15 residues. The V gene's germline CDR1 is SGHRS and CDR2 YFSETQ. The V gene end was trimmed by 3 bases and the J gene end by 6 bases; junction bases not matched to a gene: 8.